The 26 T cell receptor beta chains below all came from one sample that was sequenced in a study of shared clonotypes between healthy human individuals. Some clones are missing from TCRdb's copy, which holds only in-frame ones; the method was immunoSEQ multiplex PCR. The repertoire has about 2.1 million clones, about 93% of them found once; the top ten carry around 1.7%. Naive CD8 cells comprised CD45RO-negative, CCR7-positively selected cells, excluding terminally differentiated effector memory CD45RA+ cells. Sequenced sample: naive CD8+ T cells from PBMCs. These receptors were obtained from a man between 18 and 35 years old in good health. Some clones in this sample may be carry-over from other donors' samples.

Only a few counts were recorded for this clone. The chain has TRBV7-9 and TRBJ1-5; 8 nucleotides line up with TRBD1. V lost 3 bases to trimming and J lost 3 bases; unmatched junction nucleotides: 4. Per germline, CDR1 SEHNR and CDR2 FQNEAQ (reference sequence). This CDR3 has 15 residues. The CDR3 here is CASSFDRGINQPQHF. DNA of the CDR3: TGTGCCAGCAGCTTTGACAGGGGTATCAATCAGCCCCAGCATTTT.

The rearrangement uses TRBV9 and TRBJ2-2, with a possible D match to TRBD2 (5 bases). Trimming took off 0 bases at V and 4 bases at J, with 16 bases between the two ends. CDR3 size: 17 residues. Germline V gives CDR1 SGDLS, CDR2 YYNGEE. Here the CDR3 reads CASSVGYLRGSTGELFF. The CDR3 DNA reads TGTGCCAGCAGCGTAGGATATCTGAGAGGGTCCACCGGGGAGCTGTTTTTT.

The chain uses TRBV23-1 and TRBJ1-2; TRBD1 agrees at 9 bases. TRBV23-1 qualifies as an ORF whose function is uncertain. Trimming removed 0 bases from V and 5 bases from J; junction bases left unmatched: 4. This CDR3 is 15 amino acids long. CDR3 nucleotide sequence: TGCGCCAGCAGTCAATCACAGGGGGCGGGTTATGGCTACACCTTC. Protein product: CASSQSQGAGYGYTF.

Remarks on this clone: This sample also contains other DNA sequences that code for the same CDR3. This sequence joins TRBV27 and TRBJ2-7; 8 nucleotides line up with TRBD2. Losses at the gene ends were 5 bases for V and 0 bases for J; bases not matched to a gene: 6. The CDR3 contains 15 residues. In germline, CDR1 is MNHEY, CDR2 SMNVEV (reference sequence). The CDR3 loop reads CASSLRGGSSYEQYF. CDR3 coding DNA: TGTGCCAGCAGTCTCCGGGGGGGAAGCTCCTACGAGCAGTACTTC.

The DNA of the CDR3 is TGTGCCAGCAGTTACCTGGGTTTACGAGAGACCCAGTACTTC. Residues: CASSYLGLRETQYF. The chain joins TRBV6-6 to TRBJ2-5; unclear D gene. Germline CDR1 is MNHNY and CDR2 is SVGAGI (reference sequence). The CDR3 contains 14 residues. Trimming shortened V by 2 bases and J by 4 bases, and 11 bases separated the two germline ends.

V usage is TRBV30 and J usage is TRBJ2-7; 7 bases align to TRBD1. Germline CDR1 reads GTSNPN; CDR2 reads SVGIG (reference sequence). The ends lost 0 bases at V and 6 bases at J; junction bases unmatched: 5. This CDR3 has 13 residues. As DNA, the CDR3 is TGTGCCTGGAGTGTCGGACAGGTCCGCGAGCAGTACTTC. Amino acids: CAWSVGQVREQYF.

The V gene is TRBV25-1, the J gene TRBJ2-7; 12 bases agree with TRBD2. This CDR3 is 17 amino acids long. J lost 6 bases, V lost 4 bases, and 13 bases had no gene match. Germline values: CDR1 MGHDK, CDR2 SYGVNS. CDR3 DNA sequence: TGTGCCAGCAGTGGAGGACTAGCGGGAATTGTGGGGCTCGAGCAGTACTTC. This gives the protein CASSGGLAGIVGLEQYF.

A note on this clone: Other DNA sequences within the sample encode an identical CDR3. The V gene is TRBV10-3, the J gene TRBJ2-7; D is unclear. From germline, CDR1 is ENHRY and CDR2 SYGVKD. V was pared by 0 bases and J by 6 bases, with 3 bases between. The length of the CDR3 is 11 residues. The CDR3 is CAISESTEQYF. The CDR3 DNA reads TGTGCCATCAGTGAGTCGACCGAGCAGTACTTC.

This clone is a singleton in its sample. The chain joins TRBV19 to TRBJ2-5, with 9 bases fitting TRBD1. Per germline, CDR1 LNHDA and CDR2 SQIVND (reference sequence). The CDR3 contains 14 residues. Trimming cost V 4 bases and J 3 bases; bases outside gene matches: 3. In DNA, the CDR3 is TGTGCCAGTAGTACCCGGGACAGGGAAGAGACCCAGTACTTC. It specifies CASSTRDREETQYF. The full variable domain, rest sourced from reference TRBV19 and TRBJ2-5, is DGGITQSPKYLFRKEGQNVTLSCEQNLNHDAMYWYRQDPGQGLRLIYYSQIVNDFQKGDIAEGYSVSREKKESFPLTVTSAQKNPTAFYLCASSTRDREETQYFGPGTRLLVL.

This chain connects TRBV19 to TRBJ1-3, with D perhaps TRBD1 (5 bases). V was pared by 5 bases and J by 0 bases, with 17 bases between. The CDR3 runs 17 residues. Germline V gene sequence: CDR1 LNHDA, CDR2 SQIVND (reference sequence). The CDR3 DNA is TGTGCCAGTAGTGGGGGAGCGCCGAGGAACTCTGGAAACACCATATATTTT. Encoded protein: CASSGGAPRNSGNTIYF.

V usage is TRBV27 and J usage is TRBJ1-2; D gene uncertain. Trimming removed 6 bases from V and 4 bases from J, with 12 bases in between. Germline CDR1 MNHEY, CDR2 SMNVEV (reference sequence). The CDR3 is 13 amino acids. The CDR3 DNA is TGTGCCAGCAGGTCCGGGTCACGCTATGGCTACACCTTC. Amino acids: CASRSGSRYGYTF.

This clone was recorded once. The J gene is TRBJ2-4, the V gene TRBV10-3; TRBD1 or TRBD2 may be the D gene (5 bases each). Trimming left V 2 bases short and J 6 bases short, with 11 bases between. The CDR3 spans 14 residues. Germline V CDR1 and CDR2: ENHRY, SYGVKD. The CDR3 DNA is TGTGCCATCAGTGAGGGGGGTCGTGGAAACATTCAGTACTTC. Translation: CAISEGGRGNIQYF.

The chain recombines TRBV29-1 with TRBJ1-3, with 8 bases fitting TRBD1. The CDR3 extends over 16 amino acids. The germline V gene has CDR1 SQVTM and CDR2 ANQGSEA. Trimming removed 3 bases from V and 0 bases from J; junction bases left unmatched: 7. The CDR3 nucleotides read TGCAGCGTTGAGGGGGACAGGTCACCCTCTGGAAACACCATATATTTT. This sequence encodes CSVEGDRSPSGNTIYF.

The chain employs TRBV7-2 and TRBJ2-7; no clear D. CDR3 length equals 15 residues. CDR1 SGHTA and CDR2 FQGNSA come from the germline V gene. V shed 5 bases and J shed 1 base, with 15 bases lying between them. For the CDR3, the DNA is TGTGCCAGCAGCCCCCGGTCCTCGTTATCCTACGAGCAGTACTTC. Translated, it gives CASSPRSSLSYEQYF.

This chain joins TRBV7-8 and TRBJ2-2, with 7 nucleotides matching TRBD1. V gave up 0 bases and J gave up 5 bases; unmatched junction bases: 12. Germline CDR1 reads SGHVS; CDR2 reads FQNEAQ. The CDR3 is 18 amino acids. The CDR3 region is CASSLAGRDRAKTGELFF. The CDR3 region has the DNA TGTGCCAGCAGCTTAGCCGGTAGGGACAGAGCTAAAACCGGGGAGCTGTTTTTT.

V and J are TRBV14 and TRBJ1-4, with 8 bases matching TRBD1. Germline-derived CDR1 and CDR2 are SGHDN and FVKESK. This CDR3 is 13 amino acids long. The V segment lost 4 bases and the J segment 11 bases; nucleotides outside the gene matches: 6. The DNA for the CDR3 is TGTGCCAGCAGCCTTATACAGGGGGTCAAACTGTTTTTT. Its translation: CASSLIQGVKLFF.

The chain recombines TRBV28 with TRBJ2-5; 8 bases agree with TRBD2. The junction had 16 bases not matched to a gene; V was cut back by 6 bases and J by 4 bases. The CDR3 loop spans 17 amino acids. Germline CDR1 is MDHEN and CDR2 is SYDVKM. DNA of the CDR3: TGTGCCAGCAGCCCGGAGGCTAGCGGGTGGGGGGGAGAGACCCAGTACTTC. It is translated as CASSPEASGWGGETQYF.

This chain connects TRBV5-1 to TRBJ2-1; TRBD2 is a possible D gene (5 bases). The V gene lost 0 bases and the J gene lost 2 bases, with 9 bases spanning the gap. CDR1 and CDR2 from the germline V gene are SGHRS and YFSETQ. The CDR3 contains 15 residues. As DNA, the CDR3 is TGCGCCAGCAGCTTGGGGCGGGCCCCCTACAATGAGCAGTTCTTC. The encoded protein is CASSLGRAPYNEQFF.

The CDR3 DNA reads TGTGCCAGCAGCGGTAATGGCTACGAGCAGTACTTC. Translation gives CASSGNGYEQYF. The chain recombines TRBV9 with TRBJ2-7; D is unresolved. This CDR3 comprises 12 residues. Germline loops: CDR1 SGDLS, CDR2 YYNGEE. V shed 3 bases and J shed 3 bases, with 7 bases lying between them. The full variable domain, its missing parts supplied by reference TRBV9 and TRBJ2-7, is DSGVTQTPKHLITATGQRVTLRCSPRSGDLSVYWYQQSLDQGLQFLIQYYNGEERAKGNILERFSAQQFPDLHSELNLSSLELGDSALYFCASSGNGYEQYFGPGTRLTVT.

CDR3 nucleotides: TGCGCCAGCAGCCCACATGAGGGTTCCTACGAGCAGTACTTC. It translates to CASSPHEGSYEQYF. V usage is TRBV4-1 and J usage is TRBJ2-7, with D perhaps TRBD2 (5 bases). CDR3 length: 14 residues. The V gene lost 4 bases and the J gene lost 1 base, with 11 bases spanning the gap. The germline V gene encodes CDR1 MGHRA and CDR2 YSYEKL.

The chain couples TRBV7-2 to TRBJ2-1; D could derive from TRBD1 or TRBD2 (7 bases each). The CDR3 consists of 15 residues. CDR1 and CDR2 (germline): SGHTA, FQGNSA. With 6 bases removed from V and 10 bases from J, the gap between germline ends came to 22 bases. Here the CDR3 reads CASRTGLAEVGEQFF. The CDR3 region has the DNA TGTGCCAGCAGGACAGGGCTAGCGGAAGTTGGGGAGCAGTTCTTC. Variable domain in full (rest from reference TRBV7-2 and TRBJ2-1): GAGVSQSPSNKVTEKGKDVELRCDPISGHTALYWYRQSLGQGLEFLIYFQGNSAPDKSGLPSDRFSAERTGGSVSTLTIQRTQQEDSAVYLCASRTGLAEVGEQFFGPGTRLTVL.

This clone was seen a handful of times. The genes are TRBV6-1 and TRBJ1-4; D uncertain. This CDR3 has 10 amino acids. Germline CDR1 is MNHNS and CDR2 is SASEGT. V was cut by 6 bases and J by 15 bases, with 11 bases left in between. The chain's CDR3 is CASSRERMFF. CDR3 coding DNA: TGTGCCAGCAGCCGGGAAAGGATGTTTTTT.

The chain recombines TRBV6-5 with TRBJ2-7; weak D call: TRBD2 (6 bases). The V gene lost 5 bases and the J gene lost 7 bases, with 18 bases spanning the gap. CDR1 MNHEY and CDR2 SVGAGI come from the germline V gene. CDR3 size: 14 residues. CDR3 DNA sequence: TGTGCCAGCAGTCCCGTGATGTCGGCGGGGGAGCAGTACTTC. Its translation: CASSPVMSAGEQYF.

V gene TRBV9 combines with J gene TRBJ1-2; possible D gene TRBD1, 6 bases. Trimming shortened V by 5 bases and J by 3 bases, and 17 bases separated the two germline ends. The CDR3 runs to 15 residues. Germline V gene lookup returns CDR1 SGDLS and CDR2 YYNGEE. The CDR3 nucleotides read TGTGCCAGCAGTCCTACAGGGATGAGGTACTATGGCTACACCTTC. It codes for CASSPTGMRYYGYTF.

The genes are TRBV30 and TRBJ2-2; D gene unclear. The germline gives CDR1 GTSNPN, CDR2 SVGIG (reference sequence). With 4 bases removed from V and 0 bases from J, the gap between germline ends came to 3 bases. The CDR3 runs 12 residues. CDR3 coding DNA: TGTGCCTGGAAGGCGAACACCGGGGAGCTGTTTTTT. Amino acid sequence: CAWKANTGELFF.

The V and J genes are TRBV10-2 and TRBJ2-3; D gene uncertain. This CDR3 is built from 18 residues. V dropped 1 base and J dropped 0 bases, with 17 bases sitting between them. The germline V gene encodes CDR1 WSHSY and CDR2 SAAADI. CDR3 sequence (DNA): TGCGCCAGCAGTGAGTTGAGTCTAGGCAGGCCGAGCACAGATACGCAGTATTTT. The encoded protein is CASSELSLGRPSTDTQYF.